The entry that follows covers one TCR beta chain sequence. In its sample, this clone was seen once. What this receptor recognizes is not known. Base-call qualities are not available, and no considerably larger clone is one nucleotide away. Library prep was done by the immunoSEQ multiplex PCR assay. A mixture of 60 forward primers for TCR Vbeta segments and 13 reverse primers for TCR Jbeta segments was used in the multiplex PCR. The CDR3 region of rearranged TCR beta genes was amplified from genomic DNA with a multiplex PCR assay. The Illumina HiSeq System was used to sequence the amplified TCR beta libraries as 87-base-pair reads. As for the original processing: A later analysis tallied roughly 76 million unique TCR beta chains across the 660 or so repertoires, and approximately 12 million of those chains were shared by two or more donors. Raw reads were error-corrected and collapsed into unique sequences by a nearest-neighbor algorithm in which closely related sequences were merged to remove PCR and sequencing errors. Alignment of CDR3 sequences to IMGT reference sequences was used to assign V, D and J gene segments. For a sequence to be retained, at least a six-nucleotide match to both a V gene segment and a J gene segment was required. Rearrangements were called productive when the CDR3 lacked stop codons and stayed in frame with V and J; all others were non-productive. Following IMGT convention, CDR3 was defined as the stretch from the second conserved V-encoded cysteine up to the conserved J-encoded phenylalanine. In an earlier analysis of roughly 610 of the donors, sequences lacking an unambiguous match to a single V gene segment were excluded. An earlier analysis of fewer than 750 of the donors classified V segments as functional when productive rearrangements were above 56.7% and as segregating when the standard deviation between donors was above 5%. A statistical classification framework was built to diagnose cytomegalovirus status from the catalog of TCR beta chain sequences. In a later analysis, V and J genes were assigned by comparing TCR nucleotide sequences against IMGT/GENE-DB human TR gene sequences. Using the TCRdist pipeline, a later analysis assigned CDR3 sequences along with most-parsimonious VDJ recombination scenarios. In a later analysis, every TCR beta chain was defined by the combination of its CDR3 amino acid sequence and its V-gene family, and reads without a unique V-gene family were dropped. To address suspected cross-contamination and a sequencing artifact, a later analysis removed 450 to 700 highly shared, low-generation-probability nucleotide sequences. In a later analysis, a clonal expansion index was calculated for each public chain from normalized within-repertoire ranks of inferred template counts. In a later analysis, generation probabilities were computed using a VDJ recombination model fitted to out-of-frame rearrangements, and the results were checked against IGoR. A later analysis scored TCR-TCR, TCR-HLA and TCR-CMV co-occurrence with hypergeometric tests, applying a repertoire-size bias correction to TCR pairs. To estimate false discovery rates, a later analysis permuted the HLA or CMV assignments 20 times. In a later analysis, co-occurring TCRs were grouped with DBSCAN, and TCRdist sequence similarity was added when clustering was performed within HLA-allele-positive subsets. Repertoires with fewer than 30,000 or more than 120,000 public chains were left out of co-occurrence clustering, as were several repertoires with anomalous nucleotide sharing. TCRdb mirrors the immuneACCESS table, restricted to in-frame sequences. Some clones are absent from its copies; in checked studies, under half trace to an unresolved V gene, and the reason for the others is unknown. That table gives V, J and clone size, and the DNA gave D and trimming. This sample is represented by 60,000 to 85,000 clones; around 78% of them were singletons. Of the sample, 3.4% falls within the top ten clones.

This sample is part of a study of cytomegalovirus exposure and HLA in healthy donors (dated by TCRdb to the late 2010s). With respect to the entire study: An earlier analysis of roughly 500 of the donors reported approximately 300 Gb of sequence data and 95 million to 130 million unique TCR beta sequences obtained from about 179 million T cells. An early release that covered about 600 HLA-typed donors contained approximately 300 gigabases of sequencing data and around 80 million unique TCR sequences. The genetic ancestry cluster associated with self-reported Caucasian donors included about 84% of the roughly 400 genotyped donors. The aim of the study was to test whether cataloging public T cell receptors could identify signatures of past pathogen exposure. Using immunosequencing, the study profiled T cell repertoires from approximately 700 subjects and related those repertoires to cytomegalovirus serostatus. Along with the roughly 670-subject first cohort, a separate validation cohort of some 130 different subjects was used. To predict cytomegalovirus infection status, the study combined high-throughput TCR immunosequencing, statistical association of individual TCRs with disease status, and machine learning. To study patterns of TCR occurrence, a later analysis re-analyzed previously published TCR beta repertoires from 600 to 750 donors and added high-resolution HLA genotyping. Rather than drawing on any new phenotypic data, the later analysis identified candidate immune exposures from TCR beta sequences and the way those sequences occurred across donors. An earlier analysis of some 500 of the donors applied high-throughput TCR beta sequencing to assess whether each TCR beta V gene segment acted as functional or pseudogenic. Donor age, sex, ethnicity and CMV serostatus were compiled alongside the repertoire data. A later genetic analysis took genome-wide SNP genotypes for about 55% of the roughly 670 donors and used that subset as a discovery cohort. All discovery cohort repertoires had been generated on a single sequencing platform. Both class I and class II loci were covered by HLA typing, at four-digit resolution. The number of typed donors differed by locus: roughly 620-630 for A, B, C, DRB1 and DQB1; approximately 520 for DQA1; some 610 for DPA1; and roughly 450 for DPB1. Because of strong linkage in the cohort, 5 or 6 DR-DQ haplotypes were treated as single units for association and clustering. On average, 235,054 unique TCR beta nucleotide sequences were sequenced per donor among more than 350 genotyped donors of the cohort, with roughly 18% of those sequences being non-productive.

Here is what the overall study found, with its caveats: Assigning TCR associations to individual alleles was difficult when HLA alleles, especially DR and DQ, strongly co-occurred. Roughly uniform sequencing depth across donors was assumed in presence/absence analyses, although this assumption may not hold. Specific HLA alleles were associated with around 18,000 TCR beta sequences at a false discovery rate of 0.05 in a later analysis. According to a later analysis, TCR association rates differed among HLA loci, with DRB1 alleles showing the most associated TCRs and HLA-C alleles showing the fewest. Correlated functional status among segregating V segments might be attributable to linkage disequilibrium, but an unknown experimental factor could not be ruled out. A few of the identified cytomegalovirus-associated TCR beta chains were confirmed in vitro to be specific for cytomegalovirus antigens. Immune exposure information for the cohort was limited to CMV serostatus. V-gene and J-gene trimming of TCR beta chains was associated with a missense DCLRE1C variant in a later genetic analysis, and the association was replicated in an independent cohort. It was suggested by the authors that the approach could potentially be generalized to other disease states and immunological phenotypes. The earlier analysis of nearly 600 of the donors excluded roughly 17 rarely observed V segments, including chromosome 9 orphons, because counts were too low. A later analysis reported that several top co-occurrence clusters appeared linked to parvovirus B19, influenza, CMV and Epstein-Barr virus. The classifier was reported to diagnose cytomegalovirus status with high specificity and sensitivity in both the original cohort and the validation cohort. In a later genetic analysis, fewer N-insertions in productive TCRs were reported among donors in an Asian-associated ancestry cluster than the approximately 670-donor mean. A total of fewer than 200 TCR beta chains were listed by the study as associated with cytomegalovirus. A further reported finding was that TCR beta sequences accurately predicted the HLA-A and HLA-B alleles for most subjects in the first cohort. Across donors, most TCR sequences were observed very rarely, whereas some public TCRs were present in many individuals. Some IMGT-functional V segments, including TRBV6-2 and TRBV6-3, could not be told apart with the 87-base-pair reads, so those segments were excluded. A cluster of highly shared sequence variants was judged likely to represent a technical artifact of the sequencing pipeline. HLA typing was unavailable for some donors at each locus, so association tests used only the typed subset. Only TCR beta chains were sequenced in this cohort, and the absence of alpha or paired-chain data limited detectable features. A later analysis found that most CMV-associated TCR beta chains appeared HLA-restricted, with HLA associations seemingly driven largely by CMV exposure. In an earlier analysis of fewer than 700 of the donors, most TCR beta V segments appeared in productive rearrangements about 87% or about 30% of the time, broadly matching IMGT annotations. In a later analysis, HLA-associated TCR beta chains were found to be more clonally expanded and to have lower generation probabilities than equally common non-associated chains.

The cohort consisted of some 670 healthy bone marrow donors. Cohort members were all nominally healthy when sampled, although unrecorded immune exposures were likely present. The donor tested CMV seronegative and was one of the 352 seronegative cohort members. Each donor provided a peripheral blood sample, and peripheral blood mononuclear cells were used for TCR beta sequencing. Genomic DNA was extracted from the blood cell samples with the Qiagen DNeasy Blood Extraction Kit. According to the germline V gene, CDR1 reads SGHTA and CDR2 reads FQGNSA. From the cysteine up to the phenylalanine, the CDR3 has a length of 14 residues. The entry retains the CDR3 DNA only, 42 bases that are in frame from base 1. V ends up 2 bases short and J 6 bases short, with an unmatched junction base count of 4.

Source material: PBMCs. The clonotype originates from a man in his forties or fifties in good health and CMV-seronegative. The sequence is built from TRBV7-2 and TRBJ2-7, and 10 junction bases match TRBD1. The DNA sequence is TGTGCCAGCAGCTTACGAAGGACAGGGGGCGAGCAGTACTTC. This yields the protein CASSLRRTGGEQYF.